These 23 T cell receptor beta chains came from one sample sequenced in a study of CD4+ T cells in melanoma. Generated by immunoSEQ multiplex PCR, the TCRdb table keeps only in-frame clones and is missing some. Here the sample spans some 47,000 clones, 89% being singletons. Sequencing was carried out using peripheral blood. All receptors derive from a human donor with melanoma.

The rearrangement joins TRBV7-3 to TRBJ1-2, with D maybe TRBD1 (6 bases). CDR1 is SGHTA, CDR2 FQGTGA, per germline. V was clipped by 10 bases and J by 7 bases, with 19 bases between them. The CDR3 has 13 residues. CDR3 loop: CANTMGGAAGYTF. As DNA, the CDR3 is TGTGCCAACACAATGGGGGGCGCGGCTGGCTACACCTTC.

This clone appeared once. V gene TRBV7-9 combines with J gene TRBJ1-2, with D possibly TRBD1 on 5 matching bases. This CDR3 has 15 amino acids. The V end was cut by 5 bases, the J end by 4 bases, with 17 bases between. The germline V gene has CDR1 SEHNR and CDR2 FQNEAQ (reference sequence). The DNA of the CDR3 is TGTGCCAGCAGCCTCACCTCGGGGGGGAGCTATGGCTACACCTTC. It encodes CASSLTSGGSYGYTF.

This chain connects TRBV29-1 to TRBJ2-7, with D perhaps matching TRBD1 (5 bases). The CDR3 contains 14 residues. V gave up 4 bases and J gave up 0 bases, with 13 bases separating them. Germline loops: CDR1 SQVTM, CDR2 ANQGSEA. CDR3 sequence reads: CSVGGRTNSYEQYF. Here the CDR3 DNA reads TGCAGCGTTGGGGGCCGTACGAACTCCTACGAGCAGTACTTC.

The gene calls are TRBV6-5 and TRBJ1-1; 7 nucleotides match TRBD1. The CDR3 runs 14 residues. CDR1 is MNHEY and CDR2 is SVGAGI in the germline V gene. The V gene end was trimmed by 7 bases and the J gene end by 11 bases; junction bases not matched to a gene: 16. The CDR3 protein is CASTSGTASLGAFF. The DNA for the CDR3 is TGTGCCAGCACTTCCGGGACAGCGTCCCTGGGGGCTTTCTTT.

The rearrangement joins TRBV27 to TRBJ2-7, with D possibly called TRBD1 or TRBD2 (5 bases each). The CDR3 covers 13 residues. V was cut by 6 bases and J by 0 bases, with 9 bases left in between. In germline, CDR1 is MNHEY, CDR2 SMNVEV (reference sequence). The CDR3 DNA follows: TGTGCCAGCAGCCCGGGACGCTCCTACGAGCAGTACTTC. Translating it yields CASSPGRSYEQYF.

CDR3 bases: TGCGCCAGCAGCCCCTGGAGGAACACTGAAGCTTTCTTT. Residues: CASSPWRNTEAFF. The gene calls are TRBV4-3 and TRBJ1-1; D gene unclear. Germline V lookup: CDR1 LGHNA, CDR2 YSLEER. The CDR3 totals 13 residues. V lost 4 bases and J 1 base, leaving 7 bases between the germline ends.

This clone was detected once. The V and J genes are TRBV7-2 and TRBJ2-7; tentative D call: TRBD1 (5 bases). The CDR3 length is 16 residues. The V end lost 5 bases, the J end lost 2 bases, and 19 bases lay between the germline ends. Germline V gene sequence: CDR1 SGHTA, CDR2 FQGNSA. This CDR3 reads CASSPAAGRATYEQYF. CDR3 nucleotides: TGTGCCAGCAGCCCCGCCGCCGGCAGGGCGACCTACGAGCAGTACTTC.

This chain joins TRBV27 and TRBJ1-1; D uncertain. CDR1 is MNHEY and CDR2 is SMNVEV in the germline V gene (reference sequence). CDR3 size: 13 residues. Trimming took 6 bases from V and 0 from J, leaving 8 bases between them. The CDR3 bases are TGTGCCAGCAGGCAGCAAATGAACACTGAAGCTTTCTTT. Its protein product is CASRQQMNTEAFF.

The chain links TRBV6-6 to TRBJ2-7; 11 nucleotides agree with TRBD1. Unmatched junction bases numbered 3, after V lost 5 bases and J lost 3 bases. The CDR3 contains 14 residues. Germline assignment: CDR1 MNHNY and CDR2 SVGAGI (reference sequence). CDR3 loop: CASSQGQGGYEQYF. Written as DNA, the CDR3 is TGTGCCAGCAGTCAGGGACAGGGGGGCTACGAGCAGTACTTC.

The chain carries TRBV7-9 and TRBJ1-1; 10 positions agree with TRBD1. The CDR3 is 15 amino acids. Germline CDR1 and CDR2: SEHNR and FQNEAQ (reference sequence). V lost 5 bases, J lost 5 bases, and 8 bases stayed unmatched. The CDR3: CASSTGQGMDTEAFF. The CDR3 DNA is TGTGCCAGCAGCACGGGACAGGGGATGGATACTGAAGCTTTCTTT.

Written as DNA, the CDR3 is TGTGCCAGCAGTTTGGCAGGCTCCTACGAGCAGTACTTC. It encodes CASSLAGSYEQYF. The chain links TRBV27 to TRBJ2-7; D unclear. Germline-derived CDR1 and CDR2 are MNHEY and SMNVEV (reference sequence). Trimming took 3 bases from V and 0 from J, leaving 6 bases between them. This CDR3 comprises 13 residues.

This clone was seen a few times. The chain combines TRBV7-2 with TRBJ2-1; no clear D. Deletions cut 5 bases from V and 5 bases from J, with 7 bases between. The V gene's germline CDR1 is SGHTA and CDR2 FQGNSA. The CDR3 consists of 12 residues. CDR3 region: CASSRDNNEQFF. CDR3 bases: TGTGCCAGCAGCCGAGACAACAATGAGCAGTTCTTC.

The J gene is TRBJ1-2, the V gene TRBV5-1; the D gene is possibly TRBD1 (6 bases). Germline CDR1 and CDR2: SGHRS and YFSETQ. This CDR3 is 16 amino acids long. Trimming left V 0 bases short and J 14 bases short, with 26 bases between. The CDR3 coding sequence is TGCGCCAGCAGCTTGGAAGGGTTGGACAGCTCCCTGGATAGGACCTTC. Its protein product is CASSLEGLDSSLDRTF.

The chain couples TRBV19 to TRBJ2-7, with TRBD1 matching 7 bases. Trimming at V came to 6 bases and at J to 8 bases, leaving 7 bases not matched to a gene. Germline V CDR1 and CDR2: LNHDA, SQIVND (reference sequence). The CDR3 loop spans 12 amino acids. The CDR3 protein is CASRTYRGKQYF. Written as DNA, the CDR3 is TGTGCCAGTAGAACTTACAGGGGTAAGCAGTACTTC.

This clone appeared a few times. This chain connects TRBV30 to TRBJ1-1; tentative D call: TRBD1 (5 bases). Germline V gives CDR1 GTSNPN, CDR2 SVGIG (reference sequence). Trimming pared 4 bases from V and 1 base from J, leaving 13 bases between. The CDR3 loop spans 14 amino acids. DNA of the CDR3: TGTGCCTGGATCCTGAAAGGGGCGAACACTGAAGCTTTCTTT. It specifies CAWILKGANTEAFF.

The sample holds a few counts of this clone. The J gene is TRBJ1-4, the V gene TRBV5-1; possible D gene TRBD1, 5 bases. V dropped 3 bases and J dropped 3 bases, with 9 bases sitting between them. Per germline, CDR1 SGHRS and CDR2 YFSETQ. This CDR3 has 14 residues. CDR3 in DNA: TGCGCCAGCAGCTCACAGGAACCTAATGAAAAACTGTTTTTT. Its translation is CASSSQEPNEKLFF.

The rearrangement joins TRBV7-6 to TRBJ2-3; TRBD1 or TRBD2 may be the D gene (11 bases each). The CDR3 runs to 20 residues. Deletions cut 4 bases from V and 0 bases from J, with 26 bases between. Germline V gene sequence: CDR1 SGHVS, CDR2 FNYEAQ. DNA for the CDR3: TGTGCCAGCAGCTATGGACAGGGGGCTAGCGGGGGGTCCAGCACAGATACGCAGTATTTT. Its protein is CASSYGQGASGGSSTDTQYF. Drawing the rest from reference TRBV7-6 and TRBJ2-3, the complete variable domain is GAGVSQSPRYKVTKRGQDVALRCDPISGHVSLYWYRQALGQGPEFLTYFNYEAQQDKSGLPNDRFSAERPEGSISTLTIQRTEQRDSAMYRCASSYGQGASGGSSTDTQYFGPGTRLTVL.

This clone has only a few counts. The V gene is TRBV7-8, the J gene TRBJ1-4; perhaps TRBD1 as D (5 bases). Per germline, CDR1 SGHVS and CDR2 FQNEAQ. The CDR3 loop spans 13 amino acids. V was trimmed by 1 base and J by 8 bases, leaving 8 bases between them. The CDR3 DNA reads as TGTGCCAGCAGCTTAGGCAGGGAAGAAAAACTGTTTTTT. Protein sequence: CASSLGREEKLFF. The variable domain in full, completed from reference TRBV7-8 and TRBJ1-4, reads GAGVSQSPRYKVAKRGQDVALRCDPISGHVSLFWYQQALGQGPEFLTYFQNEAQLDKSGLPSDRFFAERPEGSVSTLKIQRTQQEDSAVYLCASSLGREEKLFFGSGTQLSVL.

The chain employs TRBV7-2 and TRBJ1-4; the D gene is possibly TRBD1 (6 bases). The germline gives CDR1 SGHTA, CDR2 FQGNSA. The length of the CDR3 is 14 residues. Trimming stripped 2 bases from V and 2 bases from J, with 6 bases between. For the CDR3, the DNA is TGTGCCAGCAGCTTACAGGGGACTAATGAAAAACTGTTTTTT. Translating gives CASSLQGTNEKLFF.

The chain is built from TRBV5-1 and TRBJ2-5, with D unresolved. TRBJ2-7 matches the DNA end more closely, so the J call is doubtful. The CDR3 is 15 residues long. Looked up from germline, CDR1 is SGHRS and CDR2 is YFSETQ. CDR3 sequence: CASSFSYSPNYEQYF. DNA for the CDR3: TGCGCCAGCAGCTTTTCGTACAGTCCTAACTACGAGCAGTACTTC.

This clone came up once. The chain carries TRBV18 and TRBJ2-1; D ambiguous. The CDR3 has 14 amino acids. Germline V gives CDR1 KGHSH, CDR2 LQKENI. Trimming removed 3 bases from V and 9 bases from J, with 15 bases in between. The CDR3 sequence: CASSPGAVTGEQFF. DNA of the CDR3: TGTGCCAGCTCACCCGGTGCGGTAACGGGTGAGCAGTTCTTC. Based on the CDR3 plus reference TRBV18 and TRBJ2-1, the full variable domain is NAGVMQNPRHLVRRRGQEARLRCSPMKGHSHVYWYRQLPEEGLKFMVYLQKENIIDESGMPKERFSAEFPKEGPSILRIQQVVRGDSAAYFCASSPGAVTGEQFFGPGTRLTVL.

The chain has TRBV29-1 and TRBJ1-4; a possible D gene is TRBD1 (5 bases). V was clipped by 0 bases and J by 4 bases, with 15 bases between them. Germline-derived CDR1 and CDR2 are SQVTM and ANQGSEA. The CDR3 consists of 16 residues. The CDR3 coding sequence is TGCAGCGTTGAAGATCCCAACCGGGGGAATAATGAAAAACTGTTTTTT. This translates into CSVEDPNRGNNEKLFF.

The count of this clone is one. This chain links TRBV5-8 with TRBJ1-1; no definite D call. Between the trimmed V and J ends, which lost 3 bases and 1 base, there was a span of 7 bases. There are 13 residues in the CDR3. Germline CDR1 and CDR2: SGHTS and YDEGEE. The CDR3 region is CASSSERNTEAFF. The CDR3 DNA reads TGTGCCAGCAGCTCGGAGAGGAACACTGAAGCTTTCTTT.